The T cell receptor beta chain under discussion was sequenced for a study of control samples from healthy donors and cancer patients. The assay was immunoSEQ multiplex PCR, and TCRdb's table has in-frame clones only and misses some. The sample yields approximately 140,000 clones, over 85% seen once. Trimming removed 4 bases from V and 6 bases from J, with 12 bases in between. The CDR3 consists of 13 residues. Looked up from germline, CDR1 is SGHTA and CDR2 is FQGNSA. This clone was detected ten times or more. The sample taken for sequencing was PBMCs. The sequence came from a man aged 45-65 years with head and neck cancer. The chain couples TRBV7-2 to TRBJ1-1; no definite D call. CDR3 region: CASSSRAAAEAFF. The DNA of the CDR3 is TGTGCCAGCAGCTCCCGGGCAGCTGCTGAAGCTTTCTTT.